The T cell receptor beta chain described here comes from a study of T-cell memory formation after mild COVID-19. Overall study results and limits: Nothing showed for sure that second-wave clones peaking on day 37 were SARS-CoV-2 specific. Pre-infection memory held some responding clones, suggesting pre-existing cross-reactive T cells responded.

The CDR3 runs to 13 residues. V lost 5 bases, J lost 2 bases, and 9 bases lay in between. The V gene's germline CDR1 is SGHTA and CDR2 FQGNSA. TCRdb re-called the 5' RACE reads through MiXCR, storing one row per CDR3 protein. The sample carries about 400,000 distinct CDR3 sequences, over 13% recorded once. With regard to this clonotype: Antigen: not known.

V gene TRBV7-2 combines with J gene TRBJ2-5; D gene ambiguous. The sequencing sample was made of PBMCs or a T cell subset sorted from them (not recorded which). This receptor was obtained from a man aged 18 to 29 who had mild COVID-19 (a few samples of this study predate the infection). Cell type and time point are not known. In nucleotides, the CDR3 is TGTGCCAGCAGCCAACCGGTTCAAGAGACCCAGTACTTC. The encoded protein is CASSQPVQETQYF.